The 21 T cell receptor beta chains reported below all come from one sample, sequenced in a study of PD-1 blockade in classical Hodgkin lymphoma. Indicated time point: cycle 4 day 1 (C4D1), after less than 7 weeks of nivolumab. No patient escaped relapse after autologous stem cell transplantation, and brentuximab vedotin exposure varied. Measured with immunoSEQ multiplex PCR; TCRdb has only the in-frame clones, and not every one. The sample includes about 61,000 clones, roughly 85% of them seen just once. The starting material was peripheral blood mononuclear cells (PBMCs), obtained before the fourth cycle of nivolumab. Source of these receptors: a human donor with classical Hodgkin lymphoma.

The chain is built from TRBV28 and TRBJ2-4, with 10 bases aligning to TRBD1. Germline loops: CDR1 MDHEN, CDR2 SYDVKM. The CDR3 sequence is 14 residues long. Trimming took 6 bases from V and 4 from J; bases not matched to a gene: 3. The CDR3 reads CASRTGGLKNIQYF. The CDR3 nucleotides read TGTGCCAGCAGGACAGGGGGCCTTAAAAACATTCAGTACTTC.

The chain recombines TRBV29-1 with TRBJ2-3, with a weak D call TRBD1 (7 bases). Per the germline V gene, CDR1 is SQVTM and CDR2 is ANQGSEA. CDR3 length: 12 amino acids. V was cut by 4 bases and J by 6 bases, with 11 bases left in between. The CDR3 is CSVGRGRDTQYF. The CDR3 bases are TGCAGCGTTGGGAGGGGGCGGGATACGCAGTATTTT.

This chain joins TRBV10-3 and TRBJ1-2; D unclear. Trimming took 0 bases from V and 3 from J, leaving 14 bases between them. CDR1 ENHRY and CDR2 SYGVKD come from the germline V gene. The CDR3 runs 16 residues. The CDR3 DNA sequence: TGTGCCATCAGTGAGTCGATGGTTGGGGAGGACTATGGCTACACCTTC. Translated: CAISESMVGEDYGYTF.

The genes are TRBV5-1 and TRBJ1-4; 7 bases line up with TRBD1. The length of the CDR3 is 15 residues. V shed 0 bases and J 3 bases; nucleotides not matched to a gene: 2. Germline values: CDR1 SGHRS, CDR2 YFSETQ. CDR3 nucleotide sequence: TGCGCCAGCAGCTTGGAGGGGGCAGCTAATGAAAAACTGTTTTTT. Translation: CASSLEGAANEKLFF.

As for this clone: Other DNA sequences of this sample code for an identical CDR3. The V call is TRBV5-1, the J call TRBJ2-7; TRBD2 matches at 12 bases. This CDR3 has 14 amino acids. CDR1 is SGHRS and CDR2 is YFSETQ in the germline V gene. The V and J ends lost 0 bases and 8 bases, in that order; junction bases with no gene match: 3. CDR3 region: CASSLGLAGGQQYF. Written as DNA, the CDR3 is TGCGCCAGCAGCTTGGGTCTAGCGGGGGGGCAGCAGTACTTC. Combining the CDR3 with reference TRBV5-1 and TRBJ2-7 gives the whole variable domain KAGVTQTPRYLIKTRGQQVTLSCSPISGHRSVSWYQQTPGQGLQFLFEYFSETQRNKGNFPGRFSGRQFSNSRSEMNVSTLELGDSALYLCASSLGLAGGQQYFGPGTRLTVT.

This chain links TRBV30 with TRBJ1-1; tentative D call: TRBD1 (5 bases). This CDR3 region has 15 residues. The germline V and J ends were trimmed by 0 bases and 4 bases, with 15 bases remaining between them. Germline-derived CDR1 and CDR2 are GTSNPN and SVGIG (reference sequence). The CDR3 reads CAWSVFKGRGTEAFF. In DNA form, the CDR3 reads TGTGCCTGGAGTGTATTTAAAGGAAGGGGCACTGAAGCTTTCTTT.

The CDR3: CASSLDTPNYGYTF. The CDR3 DNA follows: TGCGCCAGCAGCTTGGACACGCCAAACTATGGCTACACCTTC. The chain carries TRBV5-1 and TRBJ1-2; D not certain. Germline lookup yields CDR1 SGHRS and CDR2 YFSETQ. V lost 0 bases and J 2 bases, leaving 8 bases between the germline ends. This CDR3 has 14 amino acids. Based on the CDR3 plus reference TRBV5-1 and TRBJ1-2, the full variable domain is KAGVTQTPRYLIKTRGQQVTLSCSPISGHRSVSWYQQTPGQGLQFLFEYFSETQRNKGNFPGRFSGRQFSNSRSEMNVSTLELGDSALYLCASSLDTPNYGYTFGSGTRLTVV.

The chain links TRBV27 to TRBJ2-3; D is perhaps TRBD1 (6 bases). Germline V gives CDR1 MNHEY, CDR2 SMNVEV (reference sequence). The CDR3 contains 13 residues. V lost 6 bases and J lost 4, with 11 bases in between. The CDR3 region has the DNA TGTGCCAGCAGCAGACAGGTTTCAGATACGCAGTATTTT. This gives the protein CASSRQVSDTQYF.

The gene calls are TRBV2 and TRBJ1-5; D uncertain. The CDR3 covers 14 residues. V dropped 8 bases and J dropped 4 bases, with 15 bases sitting between them. The germline CDR1 and CDR2 sequences are SNHLY and FYNNEI. The CDR3 DNA follows: TGTGCCAGCGCCAAGACCAGCGTTAATCAGCCCCAGCATTTT. As protein: CASAKTSVNQPQHF.

This sequence joins TRBV7-2 and TRBJ2-2; TRBD2 is a possible D gene (7 bases). V lost 1 base and J 0 bases, leaving 15 bases between the germline ends. Looked up from germline, CDR1 is SGHTA and CDR2 is FQGNSA. The CDR3 has 18 residues. Here the CDR3 reads CASSLVSGGAANTGELFF. The CDR3 DNA sequence: TGTGCCAGCAGCTTAGTCAGTGGGGGGGCCGCGAACACCGGGGAGCTGTTTTTT.

This clone was recorded a few times. The J gene is TRBJ1-1, the V gene TRBV6-6; maybe TRBD1 (5 bases). Germline CDR1 is MNHNY and CDR2 is SVGAGI (reference sequence). V lost 2 bases and J lost 6, with 16 bases in between. The CDR3 contains 15 residues. The CDR3 DNA is TGTGCCAGCAGTTACGGGGTGGAGCAGGGTCCTGAAGCTTTCTTT. This codes for CASSYGVEQGPEAFF.

A few counts support this clone. The chain couples TRBV7-9 to TRBJ2-1; weak D call: TRBD2 (5 bases). Trimming cost V 4 bases and J 3 bases, with 13 bases left between them. The germline CDR1 and CDR2 sequences are SEHNR and FQNEAQ (reference sequence). CDR3 length: 15 amino acids. CDR3: CASSSWTRDYNEQFF. The CDR3 coding sequence is TGTGCCAGCAGCTCCTGGACGAGGGACTACAATGAGCAGTTCTTC.

The V gene is TRBV13, the J gene TRBJ2-3; TRBD2 matches 7 bases. J was trimmed by 3 bases and V by 6 bases; bases with no gene match: 6. CDR3 length equals 14 residues. In germline, CDR1 is PRHDT, CDR2 FYEKMQ (reference sequence). CDR3 nucleotide sequence: TGTGCCAGCAGACGAATGGGGGGGACAGATACGCAGTATTTT. Translating it yields CASRRMGGTDTQYF.

A single count supports this clone. The rearrangement links TRBV5-1 to TRBJ2-5; D unclear. CDR3 length: 13 amino acids. Trimming left V 2 bases short and J 3 bases short, with 8 bases between. Germline V gene lookup returns CDR1 SGHRS and CDR2 YFSETQ. The CDR3 DNA sequence: TGCGCCAGCAGCTTACCTGGGGAAGAGACCCAGTACTTC. It encodes CASSLPGEETQYF. The whole variable domain, remainder taken from reference TRBV5-1 and TRBJ2-5, is KAGVTQTPRYLIKTRGQQVTLSCSPISGHRSVSWYQQTPGQGLQFLFEYFSETQRNKGNFPGRFSGRQFSNSRSEMNVSTLELGDSALYLCASSLPGEETQYFGPGTRLLVL.

V usage is TRBV5-6 and J usage is TRBJ1-3; D gene unclear. V lost 3 bases and J 3 bases, leaving 10 bases between the germline ends. CDR1 is SGHDT and CDR2 is YYEEEE in the germline V gene. The CDR3 runs to 14 residues. CDR3: CASSWREGGNTIYF. DNA for the CDR3: TGTGCCAGCAGCTGGAGGGAAGGTGGAAACACCATATATTTT.

The V call is TRBV7-9, the J call TRBJ1-1; 7 positions match TRBD1. CDR1 and CDR2 from the germline V gene are SEHNR and FQNEAQ (reference sequence). The CDR3 consists of 15 residues. Losses at the gene ends were 5 bases for V and 2 bases for J; bases not matched to a gene: 8. The DNA of the CDR3 is TGTGCCAGCAGCCCTCGACAGGGCGGCAACACTGAAGCTTTCTTT. Translating gives CASSPRQGGNTEAFF. Variable domain in full (rest from reference TRBV7-9 and TRBJ1-1): DTGVSQNPRHKITKRGQNVTFRCDPISEHNRLYWYRQTLGQGPEFLTYFQNEAQLEKSRLLSDRFSAERPKGSFSTLEIQRTEQGDSAMYLCASSPRQGGNTEAFFGQGTRLTVV.

In nucleotides, the CDR3 is TGTGCCAGCAGTGAATCCGGGGCCTCTAACTATGGCTACACCTTC. This encodes CASSESGASNYGYTF. The chain carries TRBV6-1 and TRBJ1-2; D may be TRBD1 (5 bases). There are 15 residues in the CDR3. Trimming shortened V by 2 bases and J by 0 bases, and 10 bases separated the two germline ends. Germline V CDR1 and CDR2: MNHNS, SASEGT.

The rearrangement uses TRBV4-2 and TRBJ1-1, with 7 bases fitting TRBD1. Germline values: CDR1 LGHNA, CDR2 YNFKEQ. The CDR3 sequence is 17 residues long. Trimming took 3 bases from V and 3 from J; bases not matched to a gene: 13. CDR3 bases: TGTGCCAGCAGCCATCCCGACCACAGGGGAGGGGACACTGAAGCTTTCTTT. Protein product: CASSHPDHRGGDTEAFF.

This clone was picked up one time. The chain links TRBV5-1 to TRBJ2-1; TRBD2 matches 10 bases. The CDR3 length is 15 residues. The V gene's germline CDR1 is SGHRS and CDR2 YFSETQ. The ends lost 4 bases at V and 3 bases at J; junction bases unmatched: 4. The CDR3 loop reads CASSPERGGYNEQFF. The CDR3 nucleotides read TGCGCCAGCAGCCCTGAGCGGGGGGGCTACAATGAGCAGTTCTTC.

Comment on this clone: This CDR3 is also generated by other DNA sequences in the sample. This chain links TRBV9 with TRBJ1-2; D is possibly TRBD1 (5 bases). Germline V lookup: CDR1 SGDLS, CDR2 YYNGEE. The CDR3 covers 13 residues. Trimming left V 2 bases short and J 0 bases short, with 5 bases between. The CDR3 region has the DNA TGTGCCAGCAGCGTGGGGCCTAACTATGGCTACACCTTC. Its protein is CASSVGPNYGYTF.

The chain is built from TRBV4-1 and TRBJ1-1; D ambiguous. V gave up 0 bases and J gave up 4 bases, with 12 bases separating them. Germline loops: CDR1 MGHRA, CDR2 YSYEKL. This CDR3 has 15 amino acids. This chain's CDR3 is CASSQDLAVGTEAFF. DNA for the CDR3: TGCGCCAGCAGCCAAGATCTTGCGGTGGGCACTGAAGCTTTCTTT.